These 23 T cell receptor beta chains came from one sample sequenced in a study of T cell clonality in common variable immunodeficiency. Measured with immunoSEQ multiplex PCR; TCRdb has only the in-frame clones, and not every one. The sample presents 50,000 to 60,000 clones, none singletons. The specimen was peripheral blood mononuclear cells. These receptors were collected from a person between 18 and 75 years old in good health.

This clone occurred many times. The missing CDR3 end, 3 residues past where the read stops, is filled in from the germline J gene. The gene calls are TRBV5-1 and TRBJ1-1; TRBD1 matches 7 bases. Unmatched junction bases numbered 5, after V lost 2 bases and J lost 1 base. CDR3 length: 15 residues. CDR1 and CDR2 from the germline V gene are SGHRS and YFSETQ. CDR3 protein: CASSFPGQWNTEAFF. CDR3 bases read: TGCGCCAGCAGCTTTCCGGGACAGTGGAACACTGAA.

In this sample, this clone turned up many times. The CDR3 end is not reached by the read, which stops 3 residues before it; the germline J gene fills it in. The rearrangement uses TRBV4-1 and TRBJ2-1, with 7 nucleotides matching TRBD2. Germline assignment: CDR1 MGHRA and CDR2 YSYEKL. The CDR3 spans 16 residues. With V trimmed by 0 bases and J by 2 bases, 4 bases remained unmatched. CDR3 loop: CASSQDLAVTYNEQFF. CDR3 DNA, as far as it was read: TGCGCCAGCAGCCAAGATCTAGCGGTTACCTACAATGAG.

This clone came up many times. Read data end 3 residues before the CDR3 end; the end is taken from the germline J gene. The chain combines TRBV11-2 with TRBJ2-6; D unclear. The CDR3 runs 15 residues. Looked up from germline, CDR1 is SGHAT and CDR2 is FQNNGV. Trimming left V 2 bases short and J 2 bases short, with 7 bases between. This CDR3 reads CASSLPTAGANVLTF. The CDR3 DNA, read in part, is TGTGCCAGCAGCTTACCCACTGCTGGGGCCAACGTC.

At least ten counts were recorded for this clone. The read terminates 3 residues ahead of where the CDR3 ends, so the germline J gene completes it. This sequence joins TRBV5-1 and TRBJ1-2, with 8 bases fitting TRBD1. The V gene's germline CDR1 is SGHRS and CDR2 YFSETQ. The CDR3 is made up of 15 amino acids. V was pared by 5 bases and J by 2 bases, with 8 bases of the junction left unmatched. CDR3 sequence reads: CASRSPGQGNYGYTF. The CDR3 bases that were read are TGCGCCAGCAGGTCCCCCGGACAGGGAAACTATGGC.

This clone was counted ten times or more. The CDR3 end falls 3 residues outside the read, so it is completed with the germline J gene. The rearrangement links TRBV5-1 to TRBJ2-1, with TRBD2 matching 12 bases. This CDR3 comprises 20 residues. Unmatched junction bases numbered 12, after V lost 2 bases and J lost 0 bases. The germline CDR1 and CDR2 sequences are SGHRS and YFSETQ. The CDR3 spells CASSLSQTSGSGPSYNEQFF. The CDR3 bases that were read are TGCGCCAGCAGCTTATCTCAGACTAGCGGGAGTGGGCCCTCCTACAATGAG.

Ten or more counts support this clone. The read comes to an end 3 residues before the CDR3 does, leaving the germline J gene to fill in the end. V gene TRBV7-8 combines with J gene TRBJ2-7; 11 bases align to TRBD2. The CDR3 is 14 amino acids. After removal of 1 base from V and 6 bases from J, the junction contained 2 bases not matched to a gene. Per germline, CDR1 SGHVS and CDR2 FQNEAQ. The covered CDR3 bases are TGTGCCAGCAGCTTAGGGCTAGCGGGAGGCGAG. Its protein is CASSLGLAGGE. The whole CDR3 protein reads CASSLGLAGGEQYF.

This clone was seen ten or more times. The read terminates 3 residues ahead of where the CDR3 ends, so the germline J gene completes it. The chain carries TRBV5-4 and TRBJ2-7; 12 positions agree with TRBD1. The CDR3 is 15 amino acids. V shed 6 bases and J 4 bases; nucleotides not matched to a gene: 8. Germline V CDR1 and CDR2: SGHNT, YYREEE (reference sequence). Partial CDR3 DNA: TGTGCCAGCACCGTACGGGGACAGGGGGCTTACGAG. Residues: CASTVRGQGAYE. Given in full, the CDR3 is CASTVRGQGAYEQYF.

This clone was seen at least ten times. CDR3 sequence reads: CSARDLGSTNVYNEQFF. The DNA read from the CDR3 is TGCAGTGCTAGAGATCTCGGGTCTACTAACGTCTACAATGAG. The V call is TRBV20-1, the J call TRBJ2-1; unclear D gene. The CDR3 end is not reached by the read, which stops 3 residues before it; the germline J gene fills it in. Germline lookup yields CDR1 DFQATT and CDR2 SNEGSKA (reference sequence). V lost 0 bases and J 3 bases, leaving 18 bases between the germline ends. This CDR3 comprises 17 residues.

This clone showed up many times. The read finishes 3 residues shy of the CDR3 end, and the germline J gene is used to complete it. This rearrangement joins TRBV6-4 to TRBJ2-1, with 12 positions matching TRBD2. V trimming: 0 bases; J trimming: 6 bases; junction bases outside the gene matches: 0. The germline gives CDR1 MRHNA, CDR2 SNTAGT. The CDR3 is 15 amino acids. Here the CDR3 reads CASSDSTSGSNEQFF. The CDR3 bases that were read are TGTGCCAGCAGTGACTCGACTAGCGGGAGCAATGAG.

This clone was counted many times. From the germline J gene comes the end of the CDR3, since the read stops 3 residues before it. The chain combines TRBV19 with TRBJ2-1; the match to TRBD1 covers 7 bases. The CDR3 is 15 amino acids. CDR1 is LNHDA and CDR2 is SQIVND in the germline V gene (reference sequence). Germline trimming cut 3 bases from V and 6 bases from J; bases unmatched to any gene: 8. The CDR3 DNA, read in part, is TGTGCCAGTAGTATGACAGGGCACCGAGGCAATGAG. This sequence encodes CASSMTGHRGNE. The whole CDR3 protein reads CASSMTGHRGNEQFF.

This clone was observed many times. The read stops 3 residues short of the end of the CDR3; the missing end is completed from the germline J gene. The chain is built from TRBV19 and TRBJ2-1, with 14 bases aligning to TRBD2. CDR3 size: 16 residues. Unmatched junction bases numbered 2, after V lost 7 bases and J lost 0 bases. Germline V gives CDR1 LNHDA, CDR2 SQIVND (reference sequence). Partial CDR3 DNA: TGTGCCAGTAAGGGGACTAGCGGGAGCTCCTACAATGAG. Amino acids: CASKGTSGSSYNE. The complete CDR3 sequence is CASKGTSGSSYNEQFF.

This clone was seen ten or more times. The observed sequence ends 3 residues before the CDR3 terminus, with the missing tail filled in from the germline J gene. The V and J genes are TRBV15 and TRBJ2-3; 9 bases match TRBD2. This CDR3 contains 19 residues. The germline V gene has CDR1 LNHNV and CDR2 YYDKDF (reference sequence). Trimming removed 0 bases from V and 0 bases from J; junction bases left unmatched: 10. Here the CDR3 reads CATSRDPRRLAVSTDTQYF. The sequenced part of the CDR3 DNA is TGTGCCACCAGCAGAGATCCCAGAAGACTAGCGGTTAGCACAGATACG. The variable domain in full, with the rest retrieved from reference TRBV15 and TRBJ2-3, is DAMVIQNPRYQVTQFGKPVTLSCSQTLNHNVMYWYQQKSSQAPKLLFHYYDKDFNNEADTPDNFQSRRPNTSFCFLDIRSPGLGDTAMYLCATSRDPRRLAVSTDTQYFGPGTRLTVL.

This clone was counted at least ten times. From the germline J gene comes the end of the CDR3, since the read stops 3 residues before it. The chain couples TRBV5-1 to TRBJ2-3, with 7 bases matching TRBD1. The V and J ends lost 6 bases and 6 bases, in that order; junction bases with no gene match: 16. CDR3 length equals 16 residues. CDR1 is SGHRS and CDR2 is YFSETQ in the germline V gene. Partial CDR3 DNA: TGCGCCAGCAAGGGACAGATTAATAGACGATCGGATACG. It is translated as CASKGQINRRSDT. The whole CDR3 sequence is CASKGQINRRSDTQYF.

The table lists this clone with many counts. The CDR3 is cut off 3 residues early in the read; its end comes from the germline J gene. The V and J genes are TRBV7-9 and TRBJ2-5; no clear D gene. The V end lost 0 bases, the J end lost 2 bases, and 7 bases lay between the germline ends. CDR1 and CDR2 (germline): SEHNR, FQNEAQ (reference sequence). This CDR3 contains 14 residues. The CDR3 here is CASSLANSQETQYF. Incomplete CDR3 DNA: TGTGCCAGCAGCTTAGCGAACAGTCAAGAGACC.

This clone appeared many times. The read ends 3 residues shy of where the CDR3 ends; the end is completed using the germline J gene. V gene TRBV2 combines with J gene TRBJ2-7, with 14 bases matching TRBD2. The junction had 6 bases not matched to a gene; V was cut back by 10 bases and J by 4 bases. Germline V gene lookup returns CDR1 SNHLY and CDR2 FYNNEI. The CDR3 covers 14 residues. The CDR3 loop is CANLGTSGSYEQYF. Incomplete CDR3 DNA: TGTGCCAACCTCGGGACTAGCGGGAGTTACGAG.

This clone was picked up many times. The CDR3 end is not reached by the read, which stops 3 residues before it; the germline J gene fills it in. This chain links TRBV7-9 with TRBJ1-2; no clear D gene. Germline CDR1 reads SEHNR; CDR2 reads FQNEAQ (reference sequence). The V end was cut by 3 bases, the J end by 6 bases, with 11 bases between. The CDR3 contains 13 residues. The CDR3 bases that were read are TGTGCCAGCAGCTTGGGCACCGTAGATGGC. Protein: CASSLGTVDG. The full CDR3 reads CASSLGTVDGYTF. The complete variable domain, with remaining parts taken from reference TRBV7-9 and TRBJ1-2, reads DTGVSQNPRHKITKRGQNVTFRCDPISEHNRLYWYRQTLGQGPEFLTYFQNEAQLEKSRLLSDRFSAERPKGSFSTLEIQRTEQGDSAMYLCASSLGTVDGYTFGSGTRLTVV.

The table lists this clone with a few counts. The read finishes 3 residues shy of the CDR3 end, and the germline J gene is used to complete it. The genes are TRBV7-8 and TRBJ2-7; 9 bases line up with TRBD2. CDR3 length equals 15 residues. Germline V gene data show CDR1 as SGHVS and CDR2 as FQNEAQ. J was trimmed by 6 bases and V by 0 bases; bases with no gene match: 6. The CDR3 here is CASSLAAGGIGEQYF. Incomplete CDR3 DNA: TGTGCCAGCAGCTTAGCTGCGGGAGGGATAGGCGAG.

The sample holds many counts of this clone. The sequence runs out 3 residues before the end of the CDR3; the remainder is reconstructed from the germline J gene. The chain joins TRBV20-1 to TRBJ1-1; D remains ambiguous. V was clipped by 7 bases and J by 3 bases, with 12 bases between them. CDR3 length: 12 amino acids. Germline loops: CDR1 DFQATT, CDR2 SNEGSKA (reference sequence). The CDR3 spells CSGAQGDTEAFF. The sequenced part of the CDR3 DNA is TGCAGTGGGGCGCAAGGAGACACTGAA.

This clone was picked up many times. Coverage ceases 3 residues before the CDR3 finishes, and the germline J gene fills in the end. The chain joins TRBV5-1 to TRBJ2-5; 8 bases line up with TRBD2. The CDR3 has 13 amino acids. The ends lost 4 bases at V and 5 bases at J; junction bases unmatched: 4. Germline V gene sequence: CDR1 SGHRS, CDR2 YFSETQ. The CDR3 DNA, read in part, is TGCGCCAGCAGCCGGGGGGGGGAGGAGACC. It yields the protein CASSRGGEET. The whole CDR3 protein is CASSRGGEETQYF.

This clone was seen at least ten times. The read is 3 residues too short to cover the CDR3 end, so that end is filled in from the germline J gene. This chain uses TRBV19 with TRBJ1-1; D might be TRBD1 (5 bases). V lost 1 base and J lost 6, with 15 bases in between. The CDR3 has 15 residues. Germline-derived CDR1 and CDR2 are LNHDA and SQIVND (reference sequence). The sequenced CDR3 bases are TGTGCCAGTAGTATAGGGGCACCCAGAGGGGCTGAA. This gives the protein CASSIGAPRGAE. The whole CDR3 sequence is CASSIGAPRGAEAFF.

This clone has a count of ten or more. The read gets to within 3 residues of the CDR3 end, and the germline J gene fills in the rest. V and J are TRBV19 and TRBJ2-7; a possible D gene is TRBD1 (6 bases). This CDR3 spans 14 amino acids. CDR1 and CDR2 from the germline V gene are LNHDA and SQIVND (reference sequence). Trimming shortened V by 5 bases and J by 0 bases, and 11 bases separated the two germline ends. The covered CDR3 bases are TGTGCCAGTAGTTCCCGACAGGACTCCTACGAG. It is translated as CASSSRQDSYE. The whole CDR3 protein reads CASSSRQDSYEQYF.

The table lists this clone with many counts. The read terminates 3 residues ahead of where the CDR3 ends, so the germline J gene completes it. V gene TRBV5-1 combines with J gene TRBJ2-1; TRBD2 aligns across 10 bases. The CDR3 sequence is 16 residues long. J gave up 7 bases and V 3 bases, and 10 bases lay outside the gene matches. Germline loops: CDR1 SGHRS, CDR2 YFSETQ. The sequenced part of the CDR3 DNA is TGCGCCAGCAGCTCTTTAGCGGGAGGTTCGGGAAATGAG. Its protein is CASSSLAGGSGNE. The CDR3, in full, reads CASSSLAGGSGNEQFF.

This clone was found many times. Read sequence stops 3 residues before the CDR3 end, and the germline J gene provides the missing end. This sequence joins TRBV20-1 and TRBJ1-2; D is uncertain. V lost 1 base to trimming and J lost 0 bases, with 9 bases between them. CDR3 length: 14 residues. CDR1 and CDR2 (germline): DFQATT, SNEGSKA (reference sequence). Incomplete CDR3 DNA: TGCAGTGCTAGAGGGCGGGAGGCTAACTATGGC. Protein: CSARGREANYG. The full CDR3 reads CSARGREANYGYTF.